The source of this T cell receptor (beta chain) is a study of memory CD4+ T cells and cytomegalovirus serostatus. The overall study: Healthy Belgian adult donors included about 10 CMV-positive and some 24 CMV-negative people.

Under the authors' procedure: Out-of-frame sequences were removed, leaving roughly 2,200,000 distinct TCRbeta sequences. Method: immunoSEQ multiplex PCR; TCRdb's copy keeps in-frame clones and lacks some. The DNA was the basis for D and trimming; V, J and clone size are from that table. The sample includes tens of thousands of clones, about 70% of them seen just once. About this clone: What it binds is not known.

Single viable CD3+CD4+CD8-CD45RO+ cells were sorted as the memory CD4+ T cells. Study results and caveats: Of 150 to 200 reported CMV TCRbeta sequences, some 67 were found in memory CD4+ repertoires. The CMV-associated TCR signature appears largely within the CD4+ memory repertoire.

Germline CDR1 and CDR2: SGHNT and YYREEE (reference sequence). Trimming pared 4 bases from V and 5 bases from J, leaving 18 bases between. The CDR3 spans 15 residues. The sequence was collected from an adult in good health and CMV-seropositive. The sample taken for sequencing was memory CD4+ T cells from blood. The chain joins TRBV5-4 to TRBJ1-1, with a weak D call TRBD1 (6 bases). CDR3 protein: CASSPEQGSWTEAFF. The CDR3 DNA sequence: TGTGCCAGCAGCCCAGAACAGGGTAGTTGGACTGAAGCTTTCTTT.